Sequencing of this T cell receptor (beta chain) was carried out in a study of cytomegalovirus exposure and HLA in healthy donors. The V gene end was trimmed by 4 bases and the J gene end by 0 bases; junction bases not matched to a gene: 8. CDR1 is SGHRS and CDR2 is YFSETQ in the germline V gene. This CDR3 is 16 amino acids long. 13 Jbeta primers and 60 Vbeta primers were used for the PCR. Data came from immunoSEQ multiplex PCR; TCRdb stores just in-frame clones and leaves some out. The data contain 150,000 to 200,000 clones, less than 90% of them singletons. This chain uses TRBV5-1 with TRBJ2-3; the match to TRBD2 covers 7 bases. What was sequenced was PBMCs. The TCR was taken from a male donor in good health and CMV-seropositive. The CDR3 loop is CASSPGGISSTDTQYF. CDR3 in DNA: TGCGCCAGCAGCCCGGGGGGAATATCTAGCACAGATACGCAGTATTTT.